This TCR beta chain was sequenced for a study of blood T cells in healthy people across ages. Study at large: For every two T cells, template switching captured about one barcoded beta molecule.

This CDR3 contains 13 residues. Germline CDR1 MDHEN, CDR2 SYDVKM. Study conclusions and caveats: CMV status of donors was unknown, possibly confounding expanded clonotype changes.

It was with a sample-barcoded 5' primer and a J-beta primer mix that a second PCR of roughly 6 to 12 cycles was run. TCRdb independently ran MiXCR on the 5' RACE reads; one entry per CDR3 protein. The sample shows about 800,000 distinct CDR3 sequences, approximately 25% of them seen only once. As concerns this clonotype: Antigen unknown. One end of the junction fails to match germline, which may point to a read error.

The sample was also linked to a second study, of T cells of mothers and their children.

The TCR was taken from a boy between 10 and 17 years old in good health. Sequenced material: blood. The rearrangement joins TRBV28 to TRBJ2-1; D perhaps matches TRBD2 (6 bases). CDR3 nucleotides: TGTGCCAGCAGTTTTATTGGGGACTCAATAGGGTTTTTC. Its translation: CASSFIGDSIGFF.